This T cell receptor (beta chain) derives from a study of graft-versus-host responses after intestinal transplantation. Study-wide context: Multivisceral, liver-intestinal, or isolated intestinal transplants were given to recipients. Induction with anti-thymocyte globulin, then tacrolimus and steroids for approximately three years, was given to all recipients.

Trimming pared 4 bases from V and 0 bases from J, leaving 16 bases between. The germline V gene encodes CDR1 MNHEY and CDR2 SMNVEV (reference sequence). The CDR3 runs 18 residues. Assay used: immunoSEQ multiplex PCR; TCRdb lists only in-frame clones, some missing. Among around 9,000 clones listed, 93% were seen once. The chain combines TRBV27 with TRBJ1-6; no clear D gene. The receptor comes from a human patient who received an intestinal transplant, so some T cells may come from the graft donor. The sequencing here drew on PBMCs, taken 11 days after intestinal transplantation. This CDR3 reads CASSSSTSYSSYNSPLHF. DNA for the CDR3: TGTGCCAGCAGTTCCTCGACATCCTATAGCTCCTATAATTCACCCCTCCACTTT.